This entry features one TCR beta chain sequence. The antigen remains undetermined. These data belong to a study of T cell responses to AZD1222 COVID-19 vaccine. Study results and limitations: Reports say nearly half of spike-specific TCRs go after unmutated variant regions. Breadth and depth of Spike-specific TCRs rose after two AZD1222 doses. Only a handful of AZD1222 recipients were seropositive at baseline. Along spike, vaccine-associated CD4 TCRs were found throughout, with dominance at 160-218 and 743-854.

The germline V and J ends were trimmed by 3 bases and 4 bases, with 10 bases remaining between them. The CDR3 consists of 13 residues. CDR1 and CDR2 from the germline V gene are SGHNT and YYREEE (reference sequence). Using immunoSEQ multiplex PCR, the repertoire was profiled, and TCRdb retains in-frame clones only, with some absent. The sample shows about 140,000 clones, 92% of them seen only once. The V gene is TRBV5-4, the J gene TRBJ1-1; no firm D call. The sample was peripheral blood, taken on day 0 of AZD1222 vaccination. The TCR comes from an adult in good health. The CDR3 nucleotides are TGTGCCAGCAGCTCCGGTCTATCCACTGAAGCTTTCTTT. Protein sequence: CASSSGLSTEAFF.